This T cell receptor beta chain was retrieved from a study of blood T cell repertoires in COVID-19. About the study: The analysed material was cDNA or gDNA that came from T cells, B-cell-depleted T cells, or PBMCs.

The CDR3 is 15 residues long. The V gene's germline CDR1 is KGHSH and CDR2 LQKENI. The J segment lost 7 bases and the V segment lost 5 bases, leaving 13 bases of the junction unmatched. Per the original data handling: Amplification with reference gene primers provided the estimates of nucleated cell counts. Sequencing used immunoSEQ multiplex PCR; TCRdb keeps in-frame clones, though not all of them. V, J and clone size are those of that table, while D and trimming were read from the DNA. This sample yields approximately 46,000 clones, of which roughly 86% are seen a single time; approximately 15% belongs to the top ten.

This sequence was found in a man in his 60s with active or convalescent COVID-19. V is TRBV18 and J is TRBJ1-2; TRBD1 agrees at 7 bases. The sample taken for sequencing was peripheral blood. CDR3 bases: TGTGCCAGCTCATCCCAGACAGGGACATTTTCTGGCTACACCTTC. It encodes CASSSQTGTFSGYTF.